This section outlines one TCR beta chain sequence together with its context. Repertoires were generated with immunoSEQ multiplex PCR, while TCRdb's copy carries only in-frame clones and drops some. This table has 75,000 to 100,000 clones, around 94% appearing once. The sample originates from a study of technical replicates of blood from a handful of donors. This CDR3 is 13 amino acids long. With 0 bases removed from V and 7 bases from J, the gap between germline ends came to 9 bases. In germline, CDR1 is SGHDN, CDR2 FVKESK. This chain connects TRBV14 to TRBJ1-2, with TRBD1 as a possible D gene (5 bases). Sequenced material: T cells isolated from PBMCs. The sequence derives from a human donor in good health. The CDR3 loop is CASSQEFRAGYTF. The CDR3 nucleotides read TGTGCCAGCAGCCAAGAGTTCAGGGCTGGCTACACCTTC.